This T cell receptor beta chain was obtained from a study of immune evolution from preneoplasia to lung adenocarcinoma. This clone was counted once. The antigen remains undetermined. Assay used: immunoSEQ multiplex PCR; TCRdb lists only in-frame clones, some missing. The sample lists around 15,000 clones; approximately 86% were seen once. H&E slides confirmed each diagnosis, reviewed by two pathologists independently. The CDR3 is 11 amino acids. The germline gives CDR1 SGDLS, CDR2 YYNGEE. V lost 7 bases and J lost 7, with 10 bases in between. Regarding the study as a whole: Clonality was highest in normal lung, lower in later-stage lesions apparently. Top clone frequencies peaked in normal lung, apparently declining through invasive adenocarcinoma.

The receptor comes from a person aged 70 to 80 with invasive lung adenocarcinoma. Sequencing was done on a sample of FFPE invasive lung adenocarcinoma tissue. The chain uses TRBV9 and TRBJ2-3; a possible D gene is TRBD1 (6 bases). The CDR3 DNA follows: TGTGCCAGCGGGGGCACGCATACGCAGTATTTT. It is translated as CASGGTHTQYF.